There are a few counts of the clone carrying this T cell receptor beta chain. This sample is part of a study of cytomegalovirus exposure and HLA in healthy donors. The CDR3 loop spans 16 amino acids. Germline loops: CDR1 SGHDT, CDR2 YYEEEE. V lost 2 bases and J 5 bases, leaving 20 bases between the germline ends. Researchers ran the PCR with 60 Vbeta and 13 Jbeta primers. Per the original methods: It was a later analysis that counted roughly 79 million unique TCR beta chains, of which approximately 9.9 million were shared. Here immunoSEQ multiplex PCR was the method, and the copy in TCRdb shows in-frame clones only, minus some. The V and J calls and clone size were taken over from that table, and D and trimming were inferred from the DNA. The sample holds 90,000 to 100,000 clones; around a tenth are singletons and the top ten take 5.1%.

The source material was PBMCs. This clonotype was obtained from a man in his forties or fifties in good health and CMV-seropositive. J is TRBJ2-7 and V is TRBV5-6; D is perhaps TRBD1 (6 bases). CDR3 nucleotide sequence: TGTGCCAGCAGCTTTAAGATGGGACACCGTCCGAACGAGCAGTACTTC. Amino acid sequence: CASSFKMGHRPNEQYF.